This TCR beta chain derives from a study of blood T cell repertoires in COVID-19. As originally analysed: From reference gene primer amplification, estimates of nucleated cell counts were derived. The repertoire was sequenced with immunoSEQ multiplex PCR; TCRdb's copy has only in-frame clones and lacks some. That table furnishes V, J and clone size, whereas the DNA furnished D and trimming. This sample yields about 190,000 clones, of which 70% to 90% are seen a single time; about 6.8% belongs to the top ten. V dropped 3 bases and J dropped 4; count of bases not matched to a gene: 11. The CDR3 is made up of 17 amino acids. CDR1 is MNHNS and CDR2 is SASEGT in the germline V gene.

The material sequenced was peripheral blood. The sequence derives from a woman aged 40 to 50 who had recovered from COVID-19. This chain links TRBV6-1 with TRBJ1-2, with 10 bases identical to TRBD1. The CDR3 protein is CASSDGQGGTPGYGYTF. The CDR3 nucleotides read TGTGCCAGCAGTGATGGACAGGGGGGCACCCCTGGCTATGGCTACACCTTC.